This T cell receptor (beta chain) was captured in a study of blood T cell repertoires in COVID-19. Study at large: The cDNA or gDNA used as material had been derived from T cells, B-cell-depleted T cells, or PBMCs.

Authors' methods: Reference gene primer amplification yielded estimated nucleated cell counts. The data were produced by immunoSEQ multiplex PCR, yet TCRdb's version contains in-frame clones alone and is incomplete. From that table come the V and J calls and clone size; the DNA was used to work out D and trimming. The top ten hold about 3.2% of the sample, which has some 150,000 clones, 85% seen once. The CDR3 runs to 15 residues. V shed 4 bases and J 1 base; nucleotides not matched to a gene: 4. Germline CDR1 is SGHRS and CDR2 is YFSETQ. This chain links TRBV5-1 with TRBJ2-2, with TRBD1 identical over 7 bases. The sample taken for sequencing was peripheral blood. The TCR was taken from a woman aged 40 to 49 with active or convalescent COVID-19. The CDR3 DNA follows: TGCGCCAGCAGCCTACGGACAGGGAACACCGGGGAGCTGTTTTTT. Protein product: CASSLRTGNTGELFF.